This TCR beta chain was captured by sequencing in a study of T-cell memory formation after mild COVID-19. Via MiXCR, TCRdb re-called the 5' RACE reads, giving one row per CDR3 protein. The sample has 250,000 to 350,000 distinct CDR3 sequences; roughly 16% are singletons. General study findings and limits: Some responding clones appeared in pre-infection memory, suggesting cross-reactive memory joined.

Trimming took off 0 bases at V and 0 bases at J, with 11 bases between the two ends. The CDR3 runs 16 residues. Germline V gene data show CDR1 as SGDLS and CDR2 as YYNGEE. Worth noting for this clonotype: Its antigen is still unknown.

Sequenced material: PBMCs or a T cell subset sorted from them (not recorded which). This clonotype originated in a man aged 18 to 30 who had mild COVID-19 (a few samples of this study predate the infection). Cell type and time point are not known. V is TRBV9 and J is TRBJ2-3; perhaps TRBD1 as D (5 bases). The DNA of the CDR3 is TGTGCCAGCAGCGTAGTAAGTAGGGGCAGCACAGATACGCAGTATTTT. This gives the protein CASSVVSRGSTDTQYF.